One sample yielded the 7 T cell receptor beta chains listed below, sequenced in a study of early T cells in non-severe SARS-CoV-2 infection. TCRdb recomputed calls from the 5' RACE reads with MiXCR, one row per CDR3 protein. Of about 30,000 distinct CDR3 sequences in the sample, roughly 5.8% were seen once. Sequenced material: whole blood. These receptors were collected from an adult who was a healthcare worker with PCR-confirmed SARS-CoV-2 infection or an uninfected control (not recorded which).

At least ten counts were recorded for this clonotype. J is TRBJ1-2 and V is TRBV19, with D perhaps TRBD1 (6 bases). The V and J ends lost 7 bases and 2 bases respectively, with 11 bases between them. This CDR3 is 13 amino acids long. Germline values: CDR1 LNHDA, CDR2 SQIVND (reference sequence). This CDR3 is CASTYGQNYGYTF. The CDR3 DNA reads TGTGCCAGTACGTACGGACAGAACTATGGCTACACCTTC.

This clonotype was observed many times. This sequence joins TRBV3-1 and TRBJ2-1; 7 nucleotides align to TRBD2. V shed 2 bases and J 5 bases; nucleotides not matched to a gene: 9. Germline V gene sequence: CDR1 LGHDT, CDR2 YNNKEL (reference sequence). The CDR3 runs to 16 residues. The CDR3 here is CASSQLAPSGNNEQFF. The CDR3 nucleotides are TGTGCCAGCAGCCAATTAGCCCCTAGCGGAAACAATGAGCAGTTCTTC.

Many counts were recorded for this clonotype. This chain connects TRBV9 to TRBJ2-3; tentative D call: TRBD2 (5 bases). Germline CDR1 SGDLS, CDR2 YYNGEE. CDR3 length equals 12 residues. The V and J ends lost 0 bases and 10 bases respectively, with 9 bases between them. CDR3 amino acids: CASSVDGKAQYF. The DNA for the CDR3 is TGTGCCAGCAGCGTAGACGGGAAAGCGCAGTATTTT.

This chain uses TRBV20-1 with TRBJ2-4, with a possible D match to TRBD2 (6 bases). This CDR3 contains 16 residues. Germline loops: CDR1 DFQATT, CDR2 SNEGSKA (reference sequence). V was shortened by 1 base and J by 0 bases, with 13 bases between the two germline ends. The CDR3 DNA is TGCAGTGCTAGAGTGGGTGGGGGACTAGCCAAAAACATTCAGTACTTC. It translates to CSARVGGGLAKNIQYF.

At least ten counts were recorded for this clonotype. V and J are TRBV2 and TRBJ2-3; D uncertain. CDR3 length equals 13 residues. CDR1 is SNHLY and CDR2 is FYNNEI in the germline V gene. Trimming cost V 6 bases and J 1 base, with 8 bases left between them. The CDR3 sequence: CASRGTGTDTQYF. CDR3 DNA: TGTGCCAGCAGAGGTACGGGCACAGATACGCAGTATTTT.

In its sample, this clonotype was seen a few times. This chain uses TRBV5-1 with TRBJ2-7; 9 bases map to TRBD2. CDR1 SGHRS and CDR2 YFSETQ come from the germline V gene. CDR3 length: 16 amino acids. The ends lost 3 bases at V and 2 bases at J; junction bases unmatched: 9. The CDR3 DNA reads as TGCGCCAGCAGCTCCCAGCCTAGCGGGGTCACCTACGAGCAGTACTTC. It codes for CASSSQPSGVTYEQYF. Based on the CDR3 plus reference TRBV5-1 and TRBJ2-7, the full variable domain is KAGVTQTPRYLIKTRGQQVTLSCSPISGHRSVSWYQQTPGQGLQFLFEYFSETQRNKGNFPGRFSGRQFSNSRSEMNVSTLELGDSALYLCASSSQPSGVTYEQYFGPGTRLTVT.

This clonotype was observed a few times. This chain's CDR3 is CAWTKDVGEQFF. DNA for the CDR3: TGTGCCTGGACGAAGGATGTTGGTGAGCAGTTCTTC. The rearrangement uses TRBV30 and TRBJ2-1; D remains ambiguous. The CDR3 has 12 amino acids. Germline loops: CDR1 GTSNPN, CDR2 SVGIG (reference sequence). Trimming pared 4 bases from V and 9 bases from J, leaving 13 bases between. Filled out from reference TRBV30 and TRBJ2-1, the complete variable domain reads SQTIHQWPATLVQPVGSPLSLECTVEGTSNPNLYWYRQAAGRGLQLLFYSVGIGQISSEVPQNLSASRPQDRQFILSSKKLLLSDSGFYLCAWTKDVGEQFFGPGTRLTVL.